This T cell receptor (beta chain) was observed in a study of CD8 T cells in Susac syndrome. About the study: Patients with Susac syndrome were therapy-naive, on corticosteroids, or on intravenous immunoglobulin alone at the time that blood was drawn.

Study findings and constraints: The study found that Susac CD8+ clonal expansion peaked in TEMRA cells and active patients.

Random hexamers were used to reverse transcribe the RNA input (roughly 0.5 to 1 ug). TCRdb re-called the immunoSEQ multiplex PCR reads with MiXCR, one entry per CDR3 protein. The repertoire consists of approximately 190,000 distinct CDR3 sequences, with more than 85% occurring once and the leading ten covering around 0.16%. Regarding this clonotype: Its target is unknown.

Trimming removed 1 base at V and 2 bases at J, with 11 bases between. The CDR3 length is 15 residues. CDR1 and CDR2 from the germline V gene are SEHNR and FQNEAQ (reference sequence). The authors sequenced TCR beta from blood CD8+ and CD4+ T cells. V usage is TRBV7-9 and J usage is TRBJ1-1; no clear D. What was sequenced was CD8+ T cells from PBMCs. The receptor was isolated from a human donor with Susac syndrome. CDR3 region: CASSLEALGNTEAFF. The CDR3, as DNA: TGTGCCAGCAGCTTAGAGGCTTTGGGAAACACTGAAGCTTTCTTT.